Reported below is one T cell receptor (beta chain). Its antigen is still unknown. A TCRbeta library incorporating unique molecular identifiers was prepared. TCRdb re-derived calls from the PCR reads in MiXCR, one entry per CDR3 protein. The data contain hundreds of thousands of distinct CDR3 sequences, 10% to 15% of them singletons. The data were taken from a study of T-cell reconstitution after alpha-beta-depleted transplantation in children. Study-level points and caveats: T cells produced anew were the main source of T-cell counts and diversity one year after transplant. Expanded graft clones, several hundred of them, were reportedly the source of alpha-beta T cells about two months after transplant. In some patients, recipient T cells and intrathymic progenitors surviving conditioning explained high day-60 diversity.

CDR1 and CDR2 (germline): LGHNA, YSLEER. This CDR3 has 16 residues. V was trimmed by 0 bases and J by 4 bases, leaving 15 bases between them. The sequence came from a male patient younger than 18 who had a stem cell transplant for acute myeloid leukemia, so the T cells may come from the graft donor. This chain connects TRBV4-3 to TRBJ2-5, with D perhaps matching TRBD2 (6 bases). Sequenced material: PBMCs, mostly from graft donor cells, taken 360 days after TCRalphabeta/CD19-depleted stem cell transplant. The CDR3 loop is CASSQDQGLMGETQYF. CDR3 coding DNA: TGCGCCAGCAGCCAAGATCAGGGACTTATGGGAGAGACCCAGTACTTC.